The 23 T cell receptor beta chains below were found in one sample sequenced in a study of T cells in Graves' hyperthyroidism and ophthalmopathy. RNA transcripts served as the template for amplifying TCR beta CDR3 regions. TCR CDR3 regions were first amplified by RT-PCR with HTBI primers. MiXCR, run by TCRdb on the multiplex PCR reads, gives a single entry per CDR3 protein. Among under 350,000 distinct CDR3 sequences listed, roughly an eighth were seen once. The specimen sequenced was blood. The origin of the receptors is a woman aged 40 to 55 with Graves' ophthalmopathy.

In its sample, this clonotype was seen many times. J is TRBJ2-1 and V is TRBV12-3 or TRBV12-4; 9 bases are shared with TRBD1. J gave up 10 bases and V 0 bases, and 7 bases lay outside the gene matches. The CDR3 contains 15 residues. CDR3 residues: CASSLAGQGMGEQFF. The CDR3 region has the DNA TGTGCCAGCAGTTTAGCCGGACAGGGGATGGGGGAGCAGTTCTTC.

This clonotype has at least ten counts. The chain joins TRBV6-1 to TRBJ1-2; 8 bases fit TRBD1. J was trimmed by 6 bases and V by 6 bases; bases with no gene match: 6. Germline V CDR1 and CDR2: MNHNS, SASEGT. This CDR3 has 13 residues. CDR3 sequence: CASRPQGADGYTF. The CDR3 DNA follows: TGTGCCAGCAGACCCCAGGGGGCTGATGGCTACACCTTC.

Here the CDR3 reads CASSPHLFNLPFNEQFF. In DNA form, the CDR3 reads TGTGCCAGCTCACCACATCTTTTCAACCTACCGTTTAATGAGCAGTTCTTC. The chain joins TRBV18 to TRBJ2-1; no clear D. V gave up 1 base and J gave up 7 bases, with 20 bases separating them. Germline assignment: CDR1 KGHSH and CDR2 LQKENI. The CDR3 totals 17 residues.

DNA of the CDR3: TGCGCCAGCAGCTTGACCCCGGACAGGTACTATGGCTACACCTTC. This gives the protein CASSLTPDRYYGYTF. The rearrangement joins TRBV5-1 to TRBJ1-2; 7 bases agree with TRBD1. This CDR3 comprises 15 residues. Germline CDR1 reads SGHRS; CDR2 reads YFSETQ. The ends lost 1 base at V and 3 bases at J; junction bases unmatched: 6.

This clonotype was detected ten times or more. The chain carries TRBV2 and TRBJ1-4; D not certain. The CDR3 totals 10 residues. Germline CDR1 and CDR2: SNHLY and FYNNEI. Trimming took off 6 bases at V and 12 bases at J, with 8 bases between the two ends. This CDR3 is CASRQDQLFF. DNA for the CDR3: TGTGCCAGCAGGCAAGATCAACTGTTTTTT.

This clonotype has only one observation. This chain connects TRBV11-1 to TRBJ1-1; the match to TRBD1 covers 9 bases. J gave up 2 bases and V 5 bases, and 18 bases lay outside the gene matches. CDR3 length equals 19 residues. The germline V gene encodes CDR1 SGHAT and CDR2 FQDESV (reference sequence). The CDR3 DNA reads TGTGCCAGCAGCACTCGACAGGGGGTCTGGTTCGGGAAAAACACTGAAGCTTTCTTT. This encodes CASSTRQGVWFGKNTEAFF.

Comment on this clonotype: One junction end disagrees with the germline gene, perhaps due to a read error. The rearrangement uses TRBV12-3 or TRBV12-4 and TRBJ2-1; D is uncertain. CDR3 size: 18 residues. This CDR3 is CASSFYPSRFRSHHEPLF. The CDR3 coding sequence is TGTGCCAGCAGTTTTTATCCCTCCCGCTTTCGCTCCCACCATGAGCCCCTCTTC.

This clonotype has only a few counts. This CDR3 is CAISDRRRTDTQYF. The CDR3 DNA reads TGTGCCATCAGTGACAGAAGGCGGACAGATACGCAGTATTTT. J is TRBJ2-3 and V is TRBV10-3; unclear D gene. The germline CDR1 and CDR2 sequences are ENHRY and SYGVKD. This CDR3 region has 14 residues. Trimming pared 3 bases from V and 3 bases from J, leaving 10 bases between.

Many counts were recorded for this clonotype. This chain uses TRBV28 with TRBJ2-5, with 10 bases matching TRBD2. Germline loops: CDR1 MDHEN, CDR2 SYDVKM. The length of the CDR3 is 15 residues. Trimming cost V 7 bases and J 4 bases; bases outside gene matches: 9. The CDR3 region is CASNLLAGVGETQYF. The CDR3 DNA reads TGTGCCAGCAATCTCCTAGCGGGGGTGGGAGAGACCCAGTACTTC.

CDR3 sequence (DNA): TGTGCCAGCTCCCGGGCGCTGGAGGAGACCCAGTACTTC. It specifies CASSRALEETQYF. V gene TRBV18 combines with J gene TRBJ2-5, with D uncertain. Per germline, CDR1 KGHSH and CDR2 LQKENI. Trimming removed 6 bases from V and 5 bases from J, with 13 bases in between. This CDR3 has 13 residues. Based on the CDR3 plus reference TRBV18 and TRBJ2-5, the full variable domain is NAGVMQNPRHLVRRRGQEARLRCSPMKGHSHVYWYRQLPEEGLKFMVYLQKENIIDESGMPKERFSAEFPKEGPSILRIQQVVRGDSAAYFCASSRALEETQYFGPGTRLLVL.

The chain employs TRBV27 and TRBJ1-1, with D unclear. V was clipped by 7 bases and J by 3 bases, with 18 bases between them. The CDR3 covers 15 residues. The germline V gene has CDR1 MNHEY and CDR2 SMNVEV (reference sequence). CDR3 sequence reads: CASTPTPHPDTEAFF. The CDR3 region has the DNA TGTGCCAGCACTCCCACCCCACACCCAGACACTGAAGCTTTCTTT.

This clonotype has at least ten counts. V usage is TRBV24-1 and J usage is TRBJ2-3; D ambiguous. Trimming stripped 6 bases from V and 0 bases from J, with 9 bases between. The CDR3 is made up of 14 amino acids. Germline V CDR1 and CDR2: KGHDR, SFDVKD. CDR3 sequence reads: CATSKSASTDTQYF. CDR3 DNA: TGTGCCACCAGTAAGAGCGCCAGCACAGATACGCAGTATTTT.

The chain is built from TRBV7-9 and TRBJ2-2; 10 nucleotides agree with TRBD1. V trimming: 1 base; J trimming: 1 base; junction bases outside the gene matches: 6. Germline V gene lookup returns CDR1 SEHNR and CDR2 FQNEAQ (reference sequence). The CDR3 has 18 residues. The DNA for the CDR3 is TGTGCCAGCAGCTTAGACGGGACAGGGGACCAGAACACCGGGGAGCTGTTTTTT. This codes for CASSLDGTGDQNTGELFF.

Concerning this clonotype itself: One base away lies a much larger clone, so this may be a sequencing read error. V and J are TRBV5-1 and TRBJ2-7; D tentatively reads TRBD1 or TRBD2 (5 bases each). The CDR3 length is 14 residues. V was trimmed by 4 bases and J by 7 bases, leaving 18 bases between them. Germline V gives CDR1 SGHRS, CDR2 YFSETQ. The CDR3 sequence: CASSNPQAGSEQYF. The CDR3 DNA follows: TGCGCCAGCAGCAATCCCCAGGCAGGGAGTGAGCAGTACTTC. Based on the CDR3 plus reference TRBV5-1 and TRBJ2-7, the full variable domain is KAGVTQTPRYLIKTRGQQVTLSCSPISGHRSVSWYQQTPGQGLQFLFEYFSETQRNKGNFPGRFSGRQFSNSRSEMNVSTLELGDSALYLCASSNPQAGSEQYFGPGTRLTVT.

Comments on this clonotype: A much larger clone lies a single base off, so this may be a read error. The chain joins TRBV28 to TRBJ1-2, with 7 bases aligning to TRBD1. The CDR3 loop spans 11 amino acids. J was trimmed by 4 bases and V by 10 bases; bases with no gene match: 3. Germline CDR1 MDHEN, CDR2 SYDVKM. CDR3 in amino acids: CATPGGYGYTF. The CDR3 nucleotides read TGTGCCACACCAGGGGGCTATGGCTACACCTTC.

This clonotype was seen repeatedly, ten times or more. The rearrangement joins TRBV15 to TRBJ1-3; 7 bases agree with TRBD1. The CDR3 consists of 15 residues. Germline V gene sequence: CDR1 LNHNV, CDR2 YYDKDF (reference sequence). The V and J ends lost 3 bases and 0 bases, in that order; junction bases with no gene match: 2. CDR3 residues: CATSRDRTSGNTIYF. The CDR3, as DNA: TGTGCCACCAGCAGGGACAGGACCTCTGGAAACACCATATATTTT. The entire variable domain, with the rest obtained from reference TRBV15 and TRBJ1-3, is as follows: DAMVIQNPRYQVTQFGKPVTLSCSQTLNHNVMYWYQQKSSQAPKLLFHYYDKDFNNEADTPDNFQSRRPNTSFCFLDIRSPGLGDTAMYLCATSRDRTSGNTIYFGEGSWLTVV.

This clonotype appeared a few times. The rearrangement links TRBV27 to TRBJ2-6, with D unclear. Trimming removed 2 bases at V and 4 bases at J, with 12 bases between. Germline-derived CDR1 and CDR2 are MNHEY and SMNVEV (reference sequence). This CDR3 is built from 16 residues. CDR3 sequence reads: CASSLTIQTGANVLTF. In nucleotides, the CDR3 is TGTGCCAGCAGTTTAACTATCCAGACCGGGGCCAACGTCCTGACTTTC. The entire variable domain, with the rest obtained from reference TRBV27 and TRBJ2-6, is as follows: EAQVTQNPRYLITVTGKKLTVTCSQNMNHEYMSWYRQDPGLGLRQIYYSMNVEVTDKGDVPEGYKVSRKEKRNFPLILESPSPNQTSLYFCASSLTIQTGANVLTFGAGSRLTVL.

The gene calls are TRBV13 and TRBJ2-4; TRBD2 aligns across 10 bases. V trimming: 0 bases; J trimming: 4 bases; junction bases outside the gene matches: 12. The germline V gene encodes CDR1 PRHDT and CDR2 FYEKMQ (reference sequence). The CDR3 length is 19 residues. The DNA for the CDR3 is TGTGCCAGCAGCTTAGGGTTAGCGGGGGGCACCGGAACGAAAAACATTCAGTACTTC. Protein sequence: CASSLGLAGGTGTKNIQYF.

This clonotype was counted many times. The chain joins TRBV12-3 or TRBV12-4 to TRBJ2-1, with unresolved D. The CDR3 has 12 residues. Trimming removed 0 bases at V and 12 bases at J, with 9 bases between. This CDR3 reads CASSLAFVRQFF. The CDR3 coding sequence is TGTGCCAGCAGTTTAGCCTTCGTTAGGCAGTTCTTC.

Ten or more counts support this clonotype. The J gene is TRBJ2-6, the V gene TRBV12-3 or TRBV12-4, with D unclear. The CDR3 runs to 13 residues. Trimming removed 2 bases at V and 4 bases at J, with 3 bases between. CDR3 sequence reads: CASSLKGANVLTF. CDR3 coding DNA: TGTGCCAGCAGTTTAAAGGGGGCCAACGTCCTGACTTTC.

About this clonotype: This may come from a read error, since a much larger clone is one base off. The V call is TRBV6-1, the J call TRBJ2-2; D not certain. In germline, CDR1 is MNHNS, CDR2 SASEGT. The CDR3 has 14 residues. V lost 11 bases and J lost 0, with 13 bases in between. The CDR3 DNA is TGTGCCGTCCGCGGAGTCGCGAACACCGGGGAGCTGTTTTTT. The encoded protein is CAVRGVANTGELFF.

At least ten counts were recorded for this clonotype. The chain employs TRBV6-1 and TRBJ2-5, with TRBD2 identical over 9 bases. The CDR3 consists of 15 residues. After removal of 6 bases from V and 2 bases from J, the junction contained 7 bases not matched to a gene. Germline V lookup: CDR1 MNHNS, CDR2 SASEGT. CDR3 nucleotides: TGTGCCAGCAGAGTAAGCGGGGGGATACAAGAGACCCAGTACTTC. Amino acid sequence: CASRVSGGIQETQYF.

The chain carries TRBV19 and TRBJ2-7; the match to TRBD1 covers 8 bases. Germline lookup yields CDR1 LNHDA and CDR2 SQIVND (reference sequence). V was clipped by 4 bases and J by 5 bases; unmatched bases: 7. This CDR3 region has 14 residues. The CDR3 here is CASSNRGFGDEQYF. Here the CDR3 DNA reads TGTGCCAGTAGTAACAGGGGGTTTGGGGACGAGCAGTACTTC.